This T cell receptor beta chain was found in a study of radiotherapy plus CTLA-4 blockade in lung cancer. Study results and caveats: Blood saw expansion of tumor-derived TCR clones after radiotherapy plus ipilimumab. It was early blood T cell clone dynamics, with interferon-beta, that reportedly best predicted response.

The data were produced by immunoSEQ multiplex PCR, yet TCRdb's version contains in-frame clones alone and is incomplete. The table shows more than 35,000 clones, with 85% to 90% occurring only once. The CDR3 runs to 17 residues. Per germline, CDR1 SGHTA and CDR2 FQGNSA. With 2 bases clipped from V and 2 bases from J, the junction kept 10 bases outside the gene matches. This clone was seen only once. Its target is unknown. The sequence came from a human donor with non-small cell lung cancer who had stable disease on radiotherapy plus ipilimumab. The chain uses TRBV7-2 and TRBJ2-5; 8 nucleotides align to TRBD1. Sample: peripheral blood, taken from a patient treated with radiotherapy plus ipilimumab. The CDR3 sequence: CASSLWPGTGDQETQYF. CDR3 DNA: TGTGCCAGCAGCTTATGGCCCGGGACAGGAGATCAAGAGACCCAGTACTTC.